This TCR beta chain is from a study of OX40 agonist ivuxolimab in advanced cancers. Only one count was recorded for this clone. This CDR3 is built from 17 residues. Germline CDR1 SEHNR, CDR2 FQNEAQ (reference sequence). The ends were cut back, 5 bases at V and 0 bases at J, with 17 bases in the middle. The protocol was immunoSEQ multiplex PCR, while the TCRdb copy is restricted to in-frame clones and leaves out a portion. The table records 60,000 to 70,000 clones, approximately 80% of them present only once. The chain couples TRBV7-9 to TRBJ1-3, with D unresolved. This clonotype was obtained from an adult with an advanced solid tumor such as melanoma, head and neck, liver or kidney cancer. The source material was CD4+ or CD8+ T cells sorted from blood, sampled in a trial of the OX40 agonist ivuxolimab. The CDR3 coding sequence is TGTGCCAGCAGCCGGTTCTCTACATCTATCTCTGGAAACACCATATATTTT. This encodes CASSRFSTSISGNTIYF.